One and the same sample provided the 10 T cell receptor beta chains below, sequenced in a study of blood T cells in healthy people across ages. Then a second PCR, running roughly 7 to 11 cycles, was carried out with a sample-barcoded 5' primer and a J-beta primer mix. TCRdb reanalysed the 5' RACE reads using MiXCR and keeps one entry per CDR3 protein. Found here are some 1.5 million distinct CDR3 sequences, over 25% of them singletons; the top ten hold less than 9.5%. The sample comprised blood. The source is a woman in her 30s in good health.

In this sample, this clonotype turned up many times. The chain links TRBV12-3 or TRBV12-4 to TRBJ2-7; tentative D call: TRBD1 (6 bases). The CDR3 consists of 14 residues. V gave up 7 bases and J gave up 3 bases, with 16 bases separating them. For the CDR3, the DNA is TGTGCCAGCACACCGGGACATGGGATCTACGAGCAGTACTTC. Translating it yields CASTPGHGIYEQYF.

The J gene is TRBJ2-1, the V gene TRBV20-1; TRBD2 matches at 12 bases. The germline V gene encodes CDR1 DFQATT and CDR2 SNEGSKA (reference sequence). CDR3 length: 18 amino acids. V shed 0 bases, J shed 0 bases, and the junction held 6 bases outside the gene matches. The CDR3 DNA sequence: TGCAGTGCTAGAGATGCGGGACTAGCGGGCAGCTCCTACAATGAGCAGTTCTTC. Amino acid sequence: CSARDAGLAGSSYNEQFF.

In this sample, this clonotype turned up a few times. The chain links TRBV29-1 to TRBJ1-2; D is perhaps TRBD1 (5 bases). This CDR3 has 14 amino acids. The ends were cut back, 1 base at V and 6 bases at J, with 15 bases in the middle. In germline, CDR1 is SQVTM, CDR2 ANQGSEA. The CDR3 DNA sequence: TGCAGCGTTGAAGGTGTAGAGAGGGGAGATGGCTACACCTTC. It translates to CSVEGVERGDGYTF.

The chain employs TRBV20-1 and TRBJ1-6; 8 bases map to TRBD1. The V segment lost 5 bases and the J segment 7 bases; nucleotides outside the gene matches: 4. Germline V gene lookup returns CDR1 DFQATT and CDR2 SNEGSKA (reference sequence). The CDR3 is made up of 13 amino acids. CDR3 nucleotide sequence: TGCAGTGCTTTACAGGGGGTGAATTCACCCCTCCACTTT. Amino acid sequence: CSALQGVNSPLHF.

This clonotype has just a few counts. This sequence joins TRBV20-1 and TRBJ2-3; D not certain. Germline values: CDR1 DFQATT, CDR2 SNEGSKA (reference sequence). V was pared by 1 base and J by 9 bases, with 11 bases between. The CDR3 contains 12 residues. The CDR3, as DNA: TGCAGTGCTAGAGGCGGCGGATCCACGCAGTATTTT. This sequence encodes CSARGGGSTQYF.

A word on this clonotype: A read error is possible here, since a much larger clone lies one base away. The chain combines TRBV11-1 with TRBJ2-5; D might be TRBD2 (6 bases). The DNA end lines up better with TRBJ2-1; the J call may be wrong. Germline V gene sequence: CDR1 SGHAT, CDR2 FQDESV (reference sequence). This CDR3 region has 13 residues. The CDR3 region has the DNA TGTGCCAGCAGCTTCCCCGGGGGAGAGACCCAGTTCTTC. Translated, it gives CASSFPGGETQFF.

This rearrangement joins TRBV6-6 to TRBJ1-2; 10 nucleotides align to TRBD1. Trimming cost V 4 bases and J 8 bases; bases outside gene matches: 7. The CDR3 loop spans 14 amino acids. Germline CDR1 and CDR2: MNHNY and SVGAGI (reference sequence). Written as DNA, the CDR3 is TGTGCCAGCAGTTCAGACAGGGGGCGTTGGGGCTACACCTTC. Its protein is CASSSDRGRWGYTF.

Concerning this clonotype itself: An end of the junction does not agree with germline; a read error may underlie this. The chain carries TRBV28 and TRBJ2-7; the D is unclear. CDR3 length: 13 residues. The germline gives CDR1 MDHEN, CDR2 SYDVKM. The DNA for the CDR3 is TGTGCCAGCAGTCCATTCTCTGTCCACGAGCAGGACTTC. Its protein is CASSPFSVHEQDF.

This clonotype was seen more than once but under ten times. This rearrangement joins TRBV30 to TRBJ2-4, with D perhaps matching TRBD2 (5 bases). This CDR3 spans 12 amino acids. The germline V gene has CDR1 GTSNPN and CDR2 SVGIG (reference sequence). The germline V and J ends were trimmed by 5 bases and 13 bases, with 18 bases remaining between them. The CDR3 spells CAWGGLGGVQYF. Written as DNA, the CDR3 is TGTGCCTGGGGCGGGCTAGGCGGTGTGCAGTACTTC.

As to this clonotype: One end of the junction does not line up with germline, which may come from a read error. CDR3 residues: CASSYGSRRITDTQYF. Written as DNA, the CDR3 is TGTGCCAGCAGTTACGGATCCAGGAGAATCACAGATACACAGTATTTT. The V call is TRBV6-6, the J call TRBJ2-3, with no clear D. This CDR3 comprises 16 residues. Germline CDR1 is MNHNY and CDR2 is SVGAGI (reference sequence).